The 30 T cell receptor beta chains listed next were all sequenced from one sample in a study of T cell repertoires in cytomegalovirus infection. Which antigens these TCRs recognize remains unknown. TCRdb processed the reads anew with MiXCR; each CDR3 protein has one entry. In the table there are 700,000 to 900,000 distinct CDR3 sequences, 25% to 35% of which are singletons. This specimen was cultured CD8+ T cells from PBMCs, taken from culture after CMV antigen stimulation. These receptors originate from a human donor in good health (CMV status not recorded). Some clones in this sample may be carry-over from other donors' samples.

A few counts support this clonotype. The gene calls are TRBV7-4 and TRBJ2-2, with a tentative D call TRBD1 (6 bases). Germline V lookup: CDR1 SGHVT, CDR2 SQSDAQ. This CDR3 region has 13 residues. With 10 bases removed from V and 5 bases from J, the gap between germline ends came to 14 bases. The CDR3 bases are TGTGCCACTACAGGGTCCACAACCGGGGAGCTGTTTTTT. Encoded protein: CATTGSTTGELFF.

This clonotype appeared a few times. The rearrangement links TRBV15 to TRBJ1-1; 7 bases line up with TRBD1. The V and J ends lost 2 bases and 4 bases, in that order; junction bases with no gene match: 7. The CDR3 runs 15 residues. CDR1 is LNHNV and CDR2 is YYDKDF in the germline V gene (reference sequence). CDR3 in DNA: TGTGCCACCAGCAGACCACAGGGGAGTGGCACTGAAGCTTTCTTT. As protein: CATSRPQGSGTEAFF. Filled out from reference TRBV15 and TRBJ1-1, the complete variable domain reads DAMVIQNPRYQVTQFGKPVTLSCSQTLNHNVMYWYQQKSSQAPKLLFHYYDKDFNNEADTPDNFQSRRPNTSFCFLDIRSPGLGDTAMYLCATSRPQGSGTEAFFGQGTRLTVV.

This sequence joins TRBV29-1 and TRBJ2-2; no clear D gene. The length of the CDR3 is 12 residues. The V end was cut by 3 bases, the J end by 4 bases, with 6 bases between. Germline CDR1 reads SQVTM; CDR2 reads ANQGSEA. The CDR3 nucleotides are TGCAGCGTTGACGGCGGCACCGGGGAGCTGTTTTTT. This encodes CSVDGGTGELFF.

The chain joins TRBV7-6 to TRBJ2-2, with TRBD2 matching over 7 bases. This CDR3 spans 15 amino acids. V was clipped by 4 bases and J by 1 base; unmatched bases: 3. In germline, CDR1 is SGHVS, CDR2 FNYEAQ. The CDR3 spells CASSWGGRNTGELFF. The CDR3 DNA is TGTGCCAGCAGCTGGGGAGGGCGGAACACCGGGGAGCTGTTTTTT.

This clonotype turned up a few times. The chain uses TRBV29-1 and TRBJ2-5; 8 bases agree with TRBD1. V shed 3 bases and J 7 bases; nucleotides not matched to a gene: 10. The germline gives CDR1 SQVTM, CDR2 ANQGSEA. This CDR3 has 14 residues. Written as DNA, the CDR3 is TGCAGCGTTGAGGGGACAGGCGCCTCTCGGACCCAGTACTTC. Protein: CSVEGTGASRTQYF.

The CDR3 nucleotides read TGTGCCAGCAGTCCGCTCGGGATAGGGATAGACTATGGCTACACCTTC. Translating gives CASSPLGIGIDYGYTF. The chain couples TRBV12-3 or TRBV12-4 to TRBJ1-2; D unresolved. Trimming took 5 bases from V and 3 from J, leaving 19 bases between them. The CDR3 extends over 16 amino acids.

CDR3 loop: CASSFGGLAGQETQYF. The CDR3 coding sequence is TGTGCCAGCAGCTTCGGCGGACTAGCGGGCCAAGAGACCCAGTACTTC. The chain uses TRBV7-3 and TRBJ2-5; 11 positions match TRBD2. Per germline, CDR1 SGHTA and CDR2 FQGTGA. The CDR3 is 16 amino acids. J was trimmed by 1 base and V by 3 bases; bases with no gene match: 4.

This chain uses TRBV6-5 with TRBJ2-2; D is perhaps TRBD1 or TRBD2 (5 bases each). Trimming took off 6 bases at V and 3 bases at J, with 14 bases between the two ends. The V gene's germline CDR1 is MNHEY and CDR2 SVGAGI. The length of the CDR3 is 15 residues. The CDR3 spells CASRYRDQYTGELFF. The CDR3 DNA sequence: TGTGCCAGCAGATACCGGGACCAATACACCGGGGAGCTGTTTTTT.

The chain employs TRBV13 and TRBJ2-2; weak D call: TRBD1 (6 bases). Germline V lookup: CDR1 PRHDT, CDR2 FYEKMQ (reference sequence). V lost 5 bases and J lost 0, with 13 bases in between. This CDR3 has 16 amino acids. The CDR3 reads CASSPAGTTNTGELFF. The CDR3 DNA reads as TGTGCCAGCAGCCCGGCCGGGACAACGAACACCGGGGAGCTGTTTTTT.

The CDR3 sequence is CASGAYVEAFF. Written as DNA, the CDR3 is TGTGCCAGTGGGGCGTATGTTGAAGCTTTCTTT. V usage is TRBV19 and J usage is TRBJ1-1; possible D gene TRBD1, 5 bases. Trimming removed 8 bases at V and 7 bases at J, with 11 bases between. The CDR3 runs to 11 residues. CDR1 is LNHDA, CDR2 SQIVND, per germline (reference sequence). Variable domain in full (rest from reference TRBV19 and TRBJ1-1): DGGITQSPKYLFRKEGQNVTLSCEQNLNHDAMYWYRQDPGQGLRLIYYSQIVNDFQKGDIAEGYSVSREKKESFPLTVTSAQKNPTAFYLCASGAYVEAFFGQGTRLTVV.

The chain joins TRBV12-3 or TRBV12-4 to TRBJ1-4, with D possibly being TRBD1 (5 bases). This CDR3 comprises 15 residues. Between the trimmed V and J ends, which lost 8 bases and 7 bases, there was a span of 20 bases. The CDR3 reads CASRILGELGEKLFF. Here the CDR3 DNA reads TGTGCCAGCCGGATCCTGGGGGAGCTGGGTGAAAAACTGTTTTTT.

This chain links TRBV5-7 with TRBJ2-5; D ambiguous. TRBV5-7 belongs to the ORF category, with a function that is uncertain. V dropped 4 bases and J dropped 7 bases, with 20 bases sitting between them. The CDR3 is 15 amino acids. The chain's CDR3 is CASSPGHAPSGTQYF. The CDR3 bases are TGTGCCAGCAGCCCGGGCCATGCCCCTTCGGGGACCCAGTACTTC.

V and J are TRBV19 and TRBJ2-3, with 9 bases aligning to TRBD2. J lost 1 base, V lost 6 bases, and 8 bases had no gene match. The CDR3 runs to 16 residues. Looked up from germline, CDR1 is LNHDA and CDR2 is SQIVND (reference sequence). The CDR3 spells CASSPRTSVRTDTQYF. The CDR3 DNA sequence: TGTGCCAGTAGCCCTCGGACTAGCGTTCGCACAGATACGCAGTATTTT.

The V and J genes are TRBV2 and TRBJ1-2, with D possibly matching TRBD1 (5 bases). The CDR3 runs 13 residues. Germline loops: CDR1 SNHLY, CDR2 FYNNEI. V lost 8 bases and J 7 bases, leaving 17 bases between the germline ends. The CDR3: CASPDFETAGYTF. The DNA of the CDR3 is TGTGCCAGCCCGGACTTTGAGACAGCTGGCTACACCTTC.

This clonotype came up a few times. The genes are TRBV6-2 or TRBV6-3 and TRBJ2-1; 9 nucleotides line up with TRBD1. With V trimmed by 0 bases and J by 5 bases, 2 bases remained unmatched. Germline CDR1 MNHEY, CDR2 SVGEGT. The CDR3 covers 15 residues. This CDR3 is CASSYSDRGHNEQFF. As DNA, the CDR3 is TGTGCCAGCAGTTACTCGGACAGGGGACACAATGAGCAGTTCTTC.

This clonotype was counted at least ten times. CDR3 amino acids: CASSSPSGTRGYNEQFF. The CDR3 DNA is TGTGCCAGCAGCTCACCCTCCGGGACTAGGGGGTACAATGAGCAGTTCTTC. V usage is TRBV7-2 and J usage is TRBJ2-1, with TRBD2 identical over 8 bases. V shed 4 bases and J 4 bases; nucleotides not matched to a gene: 12. This CDR3 has 17 residues. The germline CDR1 and CDR2 sequences are SGHTA and FQGNSA.

The rearrangement uses TRBV27 and TRBJ2-3, with 10 nucleotides matching TRBD1. Germline trimming cut 4 bases from V and 2 bases from J; bases unmatched to any gene: 12. Germline V CDR1 and CDR2: MNHEY, SMNVEV (reference sequence). The CDR3 totals 18 residues. CDR3 in amino acids: CASSSSGQGPPLTDTQYF. The CDR3, as DNA: TGTGCCAGCAGTTCATCGGGACAGGGGCCGCCCCTCACAGATACGCAGTATTTT.

The V gene is TRBV7-9, the J gene TRBJ1-4; the D gene is possibly TRBD1 (5 bases). Germline V gives CDR1 SEHNR, CDR2 FQNEAQ (reference sequence). V was pared by 7 bases and J by 8 bases, with 14 bases between. The CDR3 totals 13 residues. CDR3 coding DNA: TGTGCCAGCACCTTCGACTGGGGGGAAAAACTGTTTTTT. Protein sequence: CASTFDWGEKLFF.

V is TRBV12-3 or TRBV12-4 and J is TRBJ2-3; 13 nucleotides line up with TRBD2. This CDR3 is built from 17 residues. After removal of 2 bases from V and 5 bases from J, the junction contained 7 bases not matched to a gene. The CDR3 DNA sequence: TGTGCCAGCAGTTTACCCGGACTAGCGGGAGAGGAAGATACGCAGTATTTT. It translates to CASSLPGLAGEEDTQYF.

The rearrangement uses TRBV6-1 and TRBJ1-3; D is unresolved. CDR3 size: 16 residues. Trimming shortened V by 4 bases and J by 4 bases, and 17 bases separated the two germline ends. The germline CDR1 and CDR2 sequences are MNHNS and SASEGT. CDR3 in amino acids: CASSAARTRNGNTIYF. The CDR3 nucleotides read TGTGCCAGCAGTGCAGCCAGGACCCGGAACGGAAACACCATATATTTT.

V usage is TRBV27 and J usage is TRBJ2-7, with 7 bases fitting TRBD2. The germline V gene encodes CDR1 MNHEY and CDR2 SMNVEV (reference sequence). The CDR3 length is 16 residues. V was pared by 5 bases and J by 2 bases, with 12 bases of the junction left unmatched. In DNA, the CDR3 is TGTGCCAGCAGTCCCCTGGGGGGACTACTAACCTACGAGCAGTACTTC. Translation: CASSPLGGLLTYEQYF.

This clonotype was recorded at least ten times. The rearrangement links TRBV7-2 to TRBJ2-5; 12 bases line up with TRBD2. The CDR3 loop spans 19 amino acids. V lost 1 base to trimming and J lost 5 bases; unmatched junction nucleotides: 14. Germline lookup yields CDR1 SGHTA and CDR2 FQGNSA. For the CDR3, the DNA is TGTGCCAGCAGCTTAGAAGGCGCGCTAGCGGGGGGGCCGCGGGAGACCCAGTACTTC. Translated: CASSLEGALAGGPRETQYF. Full variable domain (outside the CDR3, taken from reference TRBV7-2 and TRBJ2-5): GAGVSQSPSNKVTEKGKDVELRCDPISGHTALYWYRQSLGQGLEFLIYFQGNSAPDKSGLPSDRFSAERTGGSVSTLTIQRTQQEDSAVYLCASSLEGALAGGPRETQYFGPGTRLLVL.

This clonotype was detected only a few times. The genes are TRBV5-5 and TRBJ1-2; D uncertain. The length of the CDR3 is 16 residues. The V end was cut by 0 bases, the J end by 2 bases, with 14 bases between. Germline lookup yields CDR1 SGHKS and CDR2 YYEKEE (reference sequence). CDR3: CASSLAFGRGNYGYTF. DNA for the CDR3: TGTGCCAGCAGCTTGGCCTTTGGACGAGGAAACTATGGCTACACCTTC.

This rearrangement joins TRBV7-8 to TRBJ2-3; the match to TRBD1 covers 7 bases. Germline CDR1 SGHVS, CDR2 FQNEAQ. The CDR3 is 16 amino acids. Germline trimming cut 5 bases from V and 2 bases from J; bases unmatched to any gene: 10. The DNA of the CDR3 is TGTGCCAGCAGCCCCGAGGGGGACAGTTTCACAGATACGCAGTATTTT. It translates to CASSPEGDSFTDTQYF.

This clonotype was recorded a few times. The rearrangement joins TRBV27 to TRBJ1-4, with D unclear. Germline V lookup: CDR1 MNHEY, CDR2 SMNVEV (reference sequence). This CDR3 contains 14 residues. The germline V and J ends were trimmed by 7 bases and 0 bases, with 9 bases remaining between them. CDR3 residues: CASTTRATNEKLFF. CDR3 DNA: TGTGCCAGCACTACTAGGGCAACTAATGAAAAACTGTTTTTT. The full variable domain, in which reference TRBV27 and TRBJ1-4 provide the parts outside the CDR3, is EAQVTQNPRYLITVTGKKLTVTCSQNMNHEYMSWYRQDPGLGLRQIYYSMNVEVTDKGDVPEGYKVSRKEKRNFPLILESPSPNQTSLYFCASTTRATNEKLFFGSGTQLSVL.

CDR3 loop: CASSHGGGPSMNTEAFF. In nucleotides, the CDR3 is TGCGCCAGCAGCCACGGAGGAGGACCCTCCATGAACACTGAAGCTTTCTTT. The V call is TRBV4-1, the J call TRBJ1-1; D ambiguous. Germline-derived CDR1 and CDR2 are MGHRA and YSYEKL. The CDR3 spans 17 residues. Trimming took 3 bases from V and 0 from J, leaving 17 bases between them.

This clonotype was seen a few times. The V gene is TRBV4-3, the J gene TRBJ1-6; D is undetermined. With 0 bases removed from V and 0 bases from J, the gap between germline ends came to 12 bases. In germline, CDR1 is LGHNA, CDR2 YSLEER. The CDR3 extends over 18 amino acids. CDR3 residues: CASSQDWAVDSYNSPLHF. The CDR3 DNA reads as TGCGCCAGCAGCCAAGATTGGGCAGTAGACTCCTATAATTCACCCCTCCACTTT.

This clonotype occurred many times. A junction boundary mismatches the germline segment, possibly from a read error. The chain couples TRBV6-2 or TRBV6-3 to TRBJ1-4, with no clear D. Germline loops: CDR1 MNHEY, CDR2 SVGEGT. The CDR3 is 14 amino acids. DNA of the CDR3: TGTGCCTGCAGACCCCGACGGACTAATGAAAAACTGTTTTTT. This translates into CACRPRRTNEKLFF.

This clonotype was recorded a few times. DNA for the CDR3: TGTGCTAGTCAGCCCACCGGGGGATGCTACGAGCAGTACTTC. It specifies CASQPTGGCYEQYF. The chain is built from TRBV12-5 and TRBJ2-7; a possible D gene is TRBD2 (6 bases). The V gene lost 8 bases and the J gene lost 3 bases, with 17 bases spanning the gap. This CDR3 has 14 residues. Germline V gives CDR1 LGHNT, CDR2 FRNRAP.

This clonotype has at least ten counts. V and J are TRBV7-2 and TRBJ2-1; a possible D gene is TRBD2 (5 bases). CDR3 length: 11 residues. Deletions cut 7 bases from V and 6 bases from J, with 7 bases between. Germline loops: CDR1 SGHTA, CDR2 FQGNSA. The CDR3 is CASTEGNEQFF. Here the CDR3 DNA reads TGTGCCAGCACCGAGGGCAATGAGCAGTTCTTC.